These 9 T cell receptor beta chains came from one sample sequenced in a study of blood T cell repertoires in COVID-19. Sequencing used immunoSEQ multiplex PCR; TCRdb keeps in-frame clones, though not all of them. The sample includes about 92,000 clones, about 85% seen only once; the top ten take around 12%. The specimen was peripheral blood. The receptors were gathered from a human donor in a cohort sampled during active COVID-19.

This sequence joins TRBV11-3 and TRBJ2-5, with D unresolved. In germline, CDR1 is SGHNT, CDR2 YENEEA. CDR3 length: 15 residues. Trimming took 1 base from V and 1 from J, leaving 10 bases between them. Here the CDR3 reads CASSLVPGSQETQYF. CDR3 DNA: TGTGCCAGCAGCTTAGTTCCTGGCAGCCAAGAGACCCAGTACTTC.

The chain is built from TRBV4-1 and TRBJ1-1; TRBD1 aligns across 7 bases. The CDR3 loop spans 16 amino acids. The germline V gene encodes CDR1 MGHRA and CDR2 YSYEKL. V shed 4 bases and J 5 bases; nucleotides not matched to a gene: 13. CDR3 in amino acids: CASSPRDNRGVTEAFF. CDR3 DNA sequence: TGCGCCAGCAGCCCCCGGGACAACAGGGGAGTAACTGAAGCTTTCTTT.

The rearrangement joins TRBV5-1 to TRBJ1-2; 7 bases fit TRBD1. J was trimmed by 3 bases and V by 0 bases; bases with no gene match: 8. Germline V gives CDR1 SGHRS, CDR2 YFSETQ. The CDR3 has 16 amino acids. CDR3 amino acids: CASSLGGQPEDYGYTF. The CDR3 nucleotides read TGCGCCAGCAGCTTGGGGGGACAGCCCGAAGACTATGGCTACACCTTC.

The V gene is TRBV5-1, the J gene TRBJ2-3; tentative D call: TRBD1 (6 bases). The CDR3 is made up of 15 amino acids. CDR1 and CDR2 from the germline V gene are SGHRS and YFSETQ. Trimming left V 4 bases short and J 3 bases short, with 15 bases between. DNA for the CDR3: TGCGCCAGCAGCGTGGAACAGGGTCGTACAGATACGCAGTATTTT. Its translation is CASSVEQGRTDTQYF.

This clone was counted a few times. J is TRBJ1-1 and V is TRBV7-9; the match to TRBD1 covers 9 bases. Losses at the gene ends were 0 bases for V and 3 bases for J; bases not matched to a gene: 14. This CDR3 region has 19 residues. Looked up from germline, CDR1 is SEHNR and CDR2 is FQNEAQ (reference sequence). In nucleotides, the CDR3 is TGTGCCAGCAGCTTAGCGGGGGACAGGGCGCCGCTTATGTACACTGAAGCTTTCTTT. Protein sequence: CASSLAGDRAPLMYTEAFF.

This clone was seen a single time. The chain couples TRBV5-1 to TRBJ2-5, with TRBD2 matching over 7 bases. The CDR3 contains 16 residues. The germline V gene has CDR1 SGHRS and CDR2 YFSETQ. The ends lost 3 bases at V and 0 bases at J; junction bases unmatched: 8. The CDR3: CASSSRAGTYQETQYF. Written as DNA, the CDR3 is TGCGCCAGCAGCTCCCGAGCGGGAACGTACCAAGAGACCCAGTACTTC.

This chain links TRBV10-2 with TRBJ2-1, with 10 bases aligning to TRBD2. The junction had 10 bases not matched to a gene; V was cut back by 2 bases and J by 9 bases. The CDR3 covers 16 residues. In germline, CDR1 is WSHSY, CDR2 SAAADI. The chain's CDR3 is CASSEEGSGRIGEQFF. CDR3 sequence (DNA): TGCGCCAGCAGTGAGGAGGGTAGCGGGAGGATTGGTGAGCAGTTCTTC.

The rearrangement joins TRBV2 to TRBJ2-5; 7 bases agree with TRBD2. This CDR3 contains 16 residues. Germline V gene sequence: CDR1 SNHLY, CDR2 FYNNEI. J gave up 1 base and V 5 bases, and 10 bases lay outside the gene matches. CDR3 in amino acids: CASSFPGGFRQETQYF. The CDR3 DNA follows: TGTGCCAGCAGTTTTCCGGGGGGTTTCCGCCAAGAGACCCAGTACTTC.

This sequence joins TRBV4-2 and TRBJ1-2; D gene unclear. The CDR3 covers 13 residues. In germline, CDR1 is LGHNA, CDR2 YNFKEQ. Between the trimmed V and J ends, which lost 1 base and 8 bases, there was a span of 11 bases. CDR3 coding DNA: TGTGCCAGCAGCCAAGGCCACAGTGAGGGCTACACCTTC. Its translation: CASSQGHSEGYTF.